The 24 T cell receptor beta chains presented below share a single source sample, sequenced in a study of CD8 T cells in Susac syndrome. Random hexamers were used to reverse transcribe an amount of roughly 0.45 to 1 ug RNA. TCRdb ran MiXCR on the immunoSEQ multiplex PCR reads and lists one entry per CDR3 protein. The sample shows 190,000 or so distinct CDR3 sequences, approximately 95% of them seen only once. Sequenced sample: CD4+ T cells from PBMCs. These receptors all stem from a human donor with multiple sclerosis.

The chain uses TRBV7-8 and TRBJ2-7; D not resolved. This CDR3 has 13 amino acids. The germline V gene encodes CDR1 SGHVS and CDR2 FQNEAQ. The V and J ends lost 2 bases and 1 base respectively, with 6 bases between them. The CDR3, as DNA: TGTGCCAGCAGCTTATCATGGTCCTACGAGCAGTACTTC. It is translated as CASSLSWSYEQYF.

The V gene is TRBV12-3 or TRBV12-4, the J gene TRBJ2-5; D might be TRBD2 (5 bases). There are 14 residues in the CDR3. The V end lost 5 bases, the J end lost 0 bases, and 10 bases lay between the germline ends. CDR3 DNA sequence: TGTGCCAGCAGTGGTCGGGGTTACCAAGAGACCCAGTACTTC. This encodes CASSGRGYQETQYF.

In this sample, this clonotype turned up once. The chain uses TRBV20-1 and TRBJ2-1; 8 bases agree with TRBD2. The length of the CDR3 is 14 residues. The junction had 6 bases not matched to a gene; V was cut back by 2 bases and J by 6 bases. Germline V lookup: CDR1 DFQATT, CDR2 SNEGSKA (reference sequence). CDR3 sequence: CSARRAGTSNEQFF. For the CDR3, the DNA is TGCAGTGCTAGACGCGCGGGGACTAGCAATGAGCAGTTCTTC.

This CDR3 reads CALDRDRVNNEQFF. The CDR3 DNA sequence: TGTGCCTTGGACCGGGACAGGGTAAACAATGAGCAGTTCTTC. The chain recombines TRBV30 with TRBJ2-1, with TRBD1 matching over 9 bases. The length of the CDR3 is 14 residues. The junction had 9 bases not matched to a gene; V was cut back by 7 bases and J by 5 bases. CDR1 GTSNPN and CDR2 SVGIG come from the germline V gene (reference sequence).

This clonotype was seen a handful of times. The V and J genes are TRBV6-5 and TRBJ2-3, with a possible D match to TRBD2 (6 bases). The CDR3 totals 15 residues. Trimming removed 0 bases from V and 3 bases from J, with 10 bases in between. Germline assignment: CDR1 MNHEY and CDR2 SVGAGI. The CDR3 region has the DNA TGTGCCAGCAGTTACTCGGGGGGTGGAACAGATACGCAGTATTTT. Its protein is CASSYSGGGTDTQYF.

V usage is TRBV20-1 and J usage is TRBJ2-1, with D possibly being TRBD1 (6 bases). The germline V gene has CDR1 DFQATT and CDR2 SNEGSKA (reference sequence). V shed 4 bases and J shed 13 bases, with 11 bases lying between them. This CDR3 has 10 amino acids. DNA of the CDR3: TGCAGTGCTATGGGGGCCCCACAGTTCTTC. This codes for CSAMGAPQFF.

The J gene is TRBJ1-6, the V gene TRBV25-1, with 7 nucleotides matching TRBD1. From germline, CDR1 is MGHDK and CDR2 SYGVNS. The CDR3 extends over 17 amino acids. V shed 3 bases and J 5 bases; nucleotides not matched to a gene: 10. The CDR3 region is CASSEANHRGNNSPLHF. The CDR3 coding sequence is TGTGCCAGCAGTGAGGCTAACCACAGGGGCAATAATTCACCCCTCCACTTT.

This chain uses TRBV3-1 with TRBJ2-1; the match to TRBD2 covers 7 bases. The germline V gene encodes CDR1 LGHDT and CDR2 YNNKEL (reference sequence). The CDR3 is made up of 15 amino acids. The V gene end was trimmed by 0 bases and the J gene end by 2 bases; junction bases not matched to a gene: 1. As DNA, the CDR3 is TGTGCCAGCAGCCAAGATGCGGGGGCCTACAATGAGCAGTTCTTC. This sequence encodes CASSQDAGAYNEQFF.

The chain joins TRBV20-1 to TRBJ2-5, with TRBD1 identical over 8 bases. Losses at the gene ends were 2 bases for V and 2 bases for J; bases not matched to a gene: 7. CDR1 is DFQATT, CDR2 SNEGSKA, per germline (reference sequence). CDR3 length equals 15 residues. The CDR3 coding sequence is TGCAGTGCTAGACACGGACAGGGCGCACAAGAGACCCAGTACTTC. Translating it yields CSARHGQGAQETQYF.

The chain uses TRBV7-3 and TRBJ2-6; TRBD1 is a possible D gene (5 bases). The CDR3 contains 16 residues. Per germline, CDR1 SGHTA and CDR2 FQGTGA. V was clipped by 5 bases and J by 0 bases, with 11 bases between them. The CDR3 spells CASSPYRSSGANVLTF. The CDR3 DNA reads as TGTGCCAGCAGCCCCTACAGGTCCTCTGGGGCCAACGTCCTGACTTTC. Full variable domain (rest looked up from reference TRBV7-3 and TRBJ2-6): GAGVSQTPSNKVTEKGKYVELRCDPISGHTALYWYRQSLGQGPEFLIYFQGTGAADDSGLPNDRFFAVRPEGSVSTLKIQRTERGDSAVYLCASSPYRSSGANVLTFGAGSRLTVL.

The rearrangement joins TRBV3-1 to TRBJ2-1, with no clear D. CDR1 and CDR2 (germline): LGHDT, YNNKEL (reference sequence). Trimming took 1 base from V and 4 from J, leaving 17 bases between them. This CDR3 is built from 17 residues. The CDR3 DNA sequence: TGTGCCAGCAGCCAAGTGCGACCCCCAGCCATGTACAATGAGCAGTTCTTC. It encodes CASSQVRPPAMYNEQFF.

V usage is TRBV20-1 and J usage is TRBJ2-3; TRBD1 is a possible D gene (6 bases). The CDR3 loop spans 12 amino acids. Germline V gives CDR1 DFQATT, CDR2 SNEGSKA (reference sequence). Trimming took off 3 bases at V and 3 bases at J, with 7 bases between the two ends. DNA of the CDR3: TGCAGTGCTAGCGGGACAACAGATACGCAGTATTTT. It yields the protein CSASGTTDTQYF.

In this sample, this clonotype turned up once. CDR3 in DNA: TGTGCCATCAGTCCAGGGGGTGGCATTCAGTACTTC. Protein sequence: CAISPGGGIQYF. The gene calls are TRBV10-3 and TRBJ2-4, with 7 bases fitting TRBD1. This CDR3 spans 12 amino acids. Trimming at V came to 5 bases and at J to 9 bases, leaving 4 bases not matched to a gene. Germline lookup yields CDR1 ENHRY and CDR2 SYGVKD.

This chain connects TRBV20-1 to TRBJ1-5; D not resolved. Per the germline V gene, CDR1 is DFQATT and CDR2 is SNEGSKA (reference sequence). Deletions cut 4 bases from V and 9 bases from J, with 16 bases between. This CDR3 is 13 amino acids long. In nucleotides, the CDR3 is TGCAGTGCTACATCTGGTGGAGGAGGGCCCCAGCATTTT. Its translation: CSATSGGGGPQHF.

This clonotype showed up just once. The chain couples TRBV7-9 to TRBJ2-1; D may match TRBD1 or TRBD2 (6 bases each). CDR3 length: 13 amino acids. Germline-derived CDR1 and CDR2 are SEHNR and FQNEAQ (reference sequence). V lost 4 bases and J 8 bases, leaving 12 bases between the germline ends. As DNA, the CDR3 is TGTGCCAGCAGCTCATTGGGGGGCTATGAGCAGTTCTTC. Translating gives CASSSLGGYEQFF.

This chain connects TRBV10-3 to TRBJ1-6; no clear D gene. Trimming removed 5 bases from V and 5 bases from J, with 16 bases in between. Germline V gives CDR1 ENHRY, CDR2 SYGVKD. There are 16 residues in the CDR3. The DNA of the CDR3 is TGTGCCATCAGTAAGGAAGTCGGCGGAAATAATTCACCCCTCCACTTT. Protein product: CAISKEVGGNNSPLHF.

The CDR3 is CASSLGGGRTEAFF. The CDR3, as DNA: TGTGCCAGCAGCTTAGGGGGAGGGAGGACTGAAGCTTTCTTT. The chain couples TRBV7-8 to TRBJ1-1, with D unresolved. Germline values: CDR1 SGHVS, CDR2 FQNEAQ. Trimming pared 1 base from V and 5 bases from J, leaving 11 bases between. This CDR3 contains 14 residues. The variable domain in full, with the rest retrieved from reference TRBV7-8 and TRBJ1-1, is GAGVSQSPRYKVAKRGQDVALRCDPISGHVSLFWYQQALGQGPEFLTYFQNEAQLDKSGLPSDRFFAERPEGSVSTLKIQRTQQEDSAVYLCASSLGGGRTEAFFGQGTRLTVV.

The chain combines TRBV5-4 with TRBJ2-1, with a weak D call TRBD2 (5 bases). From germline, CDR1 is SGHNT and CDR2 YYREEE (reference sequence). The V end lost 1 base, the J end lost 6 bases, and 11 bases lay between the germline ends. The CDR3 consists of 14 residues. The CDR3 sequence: CASSLSPRANEQFF. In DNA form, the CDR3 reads TGTGCCAGCAGCTTGTCTCCGAGGGCCAATGAGCAGTTCTTC.

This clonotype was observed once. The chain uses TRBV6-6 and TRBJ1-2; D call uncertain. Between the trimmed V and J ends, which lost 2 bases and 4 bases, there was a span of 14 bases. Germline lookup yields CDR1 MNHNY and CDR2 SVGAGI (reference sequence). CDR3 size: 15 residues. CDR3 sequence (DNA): TGTGCCAGCAGTTACCCTACGGTGGGGATCTATGGCTACACCTTC. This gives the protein CASSYPTVGIYGYTF.

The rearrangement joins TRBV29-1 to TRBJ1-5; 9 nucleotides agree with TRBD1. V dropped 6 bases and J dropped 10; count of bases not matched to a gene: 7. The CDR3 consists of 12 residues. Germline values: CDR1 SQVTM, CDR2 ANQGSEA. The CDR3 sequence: CSVTGQGGPQHF. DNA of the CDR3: TGCAGCGTAACGGGACAGGGTGGCCCCCAGCATTTT.

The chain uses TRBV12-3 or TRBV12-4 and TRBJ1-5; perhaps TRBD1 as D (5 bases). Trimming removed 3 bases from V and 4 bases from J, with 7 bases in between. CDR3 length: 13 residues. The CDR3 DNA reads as TGTGCCAGCAGTTTTCGACAGAATCAGCCCCAGCATTTT. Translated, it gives CASSFRQNQPQHF.

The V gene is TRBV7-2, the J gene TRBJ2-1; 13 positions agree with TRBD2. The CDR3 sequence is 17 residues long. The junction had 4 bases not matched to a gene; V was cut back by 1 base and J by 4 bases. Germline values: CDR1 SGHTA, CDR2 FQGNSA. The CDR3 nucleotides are TGTGCCAGCAGCTTAGAGGCGGGACTAGCGGGGTACAATGAGCAGTTCTTC. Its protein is CASSLEAGLAGYNEQFF.

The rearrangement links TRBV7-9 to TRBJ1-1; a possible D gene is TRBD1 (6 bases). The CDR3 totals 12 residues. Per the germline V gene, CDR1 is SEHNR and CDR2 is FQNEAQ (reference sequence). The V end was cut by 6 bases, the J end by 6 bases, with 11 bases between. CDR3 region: CASRRQDPEAFF. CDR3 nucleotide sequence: TGTGCCAGCAGGAGACAGGACCCTGAAGCTTTCTTT.

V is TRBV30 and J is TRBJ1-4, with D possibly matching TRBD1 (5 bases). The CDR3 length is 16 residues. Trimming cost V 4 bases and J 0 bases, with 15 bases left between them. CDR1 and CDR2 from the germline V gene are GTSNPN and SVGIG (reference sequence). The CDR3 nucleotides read TGTGCCTGGACTACCGGGACGGGACCAACTAATGAAAAACTGTTTTTT. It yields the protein CAWTTGTGPTNEKLFF.